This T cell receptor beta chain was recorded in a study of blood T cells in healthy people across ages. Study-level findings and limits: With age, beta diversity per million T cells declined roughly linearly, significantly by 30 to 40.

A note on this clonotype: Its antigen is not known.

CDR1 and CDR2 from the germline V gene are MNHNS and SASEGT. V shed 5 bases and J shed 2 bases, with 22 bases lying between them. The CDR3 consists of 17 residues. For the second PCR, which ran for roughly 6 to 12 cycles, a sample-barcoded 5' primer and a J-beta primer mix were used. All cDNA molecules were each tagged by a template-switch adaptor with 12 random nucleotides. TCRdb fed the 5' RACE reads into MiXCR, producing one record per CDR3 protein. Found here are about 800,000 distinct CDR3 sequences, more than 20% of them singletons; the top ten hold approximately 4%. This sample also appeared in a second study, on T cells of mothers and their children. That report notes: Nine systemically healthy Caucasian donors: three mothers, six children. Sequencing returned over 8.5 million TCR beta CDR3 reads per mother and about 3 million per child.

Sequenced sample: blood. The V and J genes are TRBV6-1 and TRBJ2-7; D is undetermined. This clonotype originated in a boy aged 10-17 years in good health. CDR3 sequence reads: CASSPSGRPRAPYEQYF. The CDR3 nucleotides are TGTGCCAGCAGTCCTTCGGGCCGCCCTCGGGCCCCCTACGAGCAGTACTTC.